One T cell receptor beta chain is described in this entry. Its recognized antigen is unknown. Within one base of it there is no much larger clone, and no base qualities were kept. Collaborating institutions collected whole blood in K2EDTA tubes following their own protocols. For TCRbeta analysis, collaborator samples were shipped as frozen whole blood, as isolated PBMCs, or as DNA extracted from either sample type. TCRbeta CDR3 regions were amplified from genomic DNA by means of the immunoSEQ Assay, a bias-controlled multiplex PCR. The paper's processing steps were these. Nucleated cell counts per sample were estimated from amplification of reference gene primers within the assay. To quantify the absolute abundance of each unique TCRbeta CDR3 rearrangement, sequence reads were collapsed and filtered. For each sample, productive Simpson clonality was calculated by taking the square root of Simpson's diversity index across productive rearrangements. As stored in TCRdb, this immuneACCESS dataset retains in-frame rearrangements with V and J assigned. A fraction of the clones does not appear; measured against another copy, unresolved V genes explain less than half of the discrepancy, and the remainder lacks a known reason. For V, J and clone size, that table is used; D and trimming come from the DNA. Across this sample there are around 270,000 clones, with around 87% seen only once. About 2.1% of the sample comes from the top ten.

These data come from a study of blood T cell repertoires in COVID-19 (dated by TCRdb to about 2020). A note on the overall study: The collaborator samples originated in the United States, Italy and Spain and spanned the acute and convalescent phases of COVID-19. The prospective study material was composed of cDNA or gDNA derived from T cells, B-cell-depleted T cells, or PBMCs. Deeply sampled blood TCRbeta repertoires from subjects exposed to, actively infected with, or recovered from COVID-19 were included in the dataset. The repertoires were released in a freely available public database meant as a resource for research on the immune response to SARS-CoV-2. Samples came from the ongoing ImmuneRACE study (first 160 participants) plus 1,254 subjects from 6 global collaborators. Sample metadata almost always included a de-identified subject ID, COVID-19 status, age in years and sex. Where HLA class I and class II types were available, the types were taken from metadata supplied by the sample provider, not from assay-based typing. What the work shows at the level of the full study, not this receptor alone: The quantity of clinical and demographic metadata differed by source and by participant and was supplied without curation.

The CDR3 measures 15 amino acids from cysteine to phenylalanine. The kept DNA is CDR3 alone, 45 bases in frame from the first base. Trimming takes 4 bases off V and 8 bases off J; junction bases not matched to a gene: 8. The germline V gene (reference sequence) gives CDR1 as LNHDA and CDR2 as SQIVND. The source of this sequence is a woman between 45 and 60 years old with acute or convalescent COVID-19. Sequencing was carried out using peripheral blood. The V and J genes are TRBV19 and TRBJ1-6, with 7 central nucleotides matching TRBD1. CDR3 region: CASSTRTGADSPLHF. The sequenced DNA: TGTGCCAGTAGTACAAGGACAGGCGCGGATTCACCCCTCCACTTT.